This T cell receptor beta chain was found in a study of T-cell memory formation after mild COVID-19. The CDR3 consists of 16 residues. Per the germline V gene, CDR1 is MGHRA and CDR2 is YSYEKL. V trimming: 5 bases; J trimming: 4 bases; junction bases outside the gene matches: 10. A few counts support this clonotype. Constant-segment primers and 5'RACE yielded cDNA libraries for TCR alpha and TCR beta, each carrying sample barcodes and UMIs. TCRdb reprocessed the 5' RACE reads with MiXCR, giving one entry per CDR3 protein. In the table there are tens of thousands of distinct CDR3 sequences, around 15% of which are singletons.

The chain is built from TRBV4-1 and TRBJ1-4, with 7 bases matching TRBD1. The receptor was isolated from an adult woman who had mild COVID-19 (a few samples of this study predate the infection). Cell type and time point are not known. The sequenced sample was PBMCs or a T cell subset sorted from them (not recorded which). The CDR3: CASSTLPGQFNEKLFF. The DNA of the CDR3 is TGCGCCAGCAGCACGCTACCGGGACAGTTTAATGAAAAACTGTTTTTT.